This T cell receptor (beta chain) was profiled in a study of T cell repertoires in cytomegalovirus infection (dated by TCRdb to the late 2010s). With respect to the entire study: Donor HLA type was relevant to the analysis, as public TCR beta signatures indicated carriage of CMV infection together with the matching HLA type. Here is what the overall study found, with its caveats: Carriers of CMV infection plus the relevant HLA type were discriminated by the cumulative frequency of public TCR beta family members in the study cohort and in an independent roughly 320-donor cohort. The ex vivo response was dominated by HLA-C-restricted CMV-specific TCR beta clonotypes, which also provided the single most frequent clonotype in two of eight donors.

As for this clonotype: Its binding antigen is unknown. Per-base quality was not reported, and no clone a single base away is much larger than it.

Reading the germline V gene gives CDR1 SGDLS and CDR2 YYNGEE. V loses 1 base, J loses 0 bases, and the germline ends lie 11 bases apart. The CDR3 runs 16 amino acids, cysteine and phenylalanine included. Only the CDR3 portion is preserved as DNA: 48 bases, with reading frame beginning at the first base. These reads were obtained on an Illumina HiSeq 1500. TCRdb reanalyzed the raw reads on its own, using fastp at Q25 for trimming and MiXCR for clone calling, and kept in-frame beta chains. CDR3 protein sequences are deduplicated, and each keeps its most common genes and DNA. The sample table shows 85,000 to 120,000 distinct CDR3 sequences, and about 15% are seen once. Clones ranked in the top ten supply 8% of the sample.

The V and J genes are TRBV9 and TRBJ2-4; matching of 6 bases hints at TRBD1 as the D gene. The receptor was isolated from a human donor in good health (CMV status not recorded). Some clones in this sample may be carry-over from other donors' samples. Material: PBMCs. The CDR3 region reads CASSVSPGVAKNIQYF. The DNA reads TGTGCCAGCAGCGTATCTCCAGGGGTAGCCAAAAACATTCAGTACTTC.